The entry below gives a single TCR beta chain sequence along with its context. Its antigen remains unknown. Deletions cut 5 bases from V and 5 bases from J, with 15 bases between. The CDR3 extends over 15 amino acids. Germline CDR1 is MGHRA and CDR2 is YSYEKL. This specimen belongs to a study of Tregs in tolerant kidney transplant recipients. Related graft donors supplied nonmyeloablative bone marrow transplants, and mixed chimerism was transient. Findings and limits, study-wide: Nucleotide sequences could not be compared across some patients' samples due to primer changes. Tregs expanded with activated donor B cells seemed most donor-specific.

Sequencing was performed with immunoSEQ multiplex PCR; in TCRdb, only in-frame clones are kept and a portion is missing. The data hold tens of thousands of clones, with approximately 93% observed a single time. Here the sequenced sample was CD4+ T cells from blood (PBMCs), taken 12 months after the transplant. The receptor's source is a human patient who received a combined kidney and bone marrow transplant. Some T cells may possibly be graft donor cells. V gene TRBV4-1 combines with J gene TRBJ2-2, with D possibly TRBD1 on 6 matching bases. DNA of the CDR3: TGCGCCAGCAGCTTAAAAGAGAGGGGGACCGGGGAGCTGTTTTTT. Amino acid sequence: CASSLKERGTGELFF.